This record concerns one T cell receptor (beta chain) sequence. The data are from a study of Ad26.COV2.S vaccination and SARS-CoV-2 variants. As to treatment: around 19 received Ad26.COV2.S at low or high dose, single or two shots; a few received placebo; per-sample allocation not given. Sampling happened 63 days after the first vaccine or placebo injection. Assay: immunoSEQ multiplex PCR; the TCRdb copy retains only in-frame clones and omits some. This sample yields about 680,000 clones, of which 80% to 90% are seen a single time; approximately 1.5% belongs to the top ten. This sequence was found in a person between 18 and 65 years old who received the Ad26.COV2.S COVID-19 vaccine or a placebo. This specimen was peripheral blood, taken in a trial of Ad26.COV2.S vaccine versus placebo.

CDR3 in DNA: TGTGCCAGCAGCCAGCGAGGGACTAGCACAGATACGCAGTATTTT. Translating gives CASSQRGTSTDTQYF. The V gene is TRBV11-2, the J gene TRBJ2-3, with a tentative D call TRBD2 (6 bases). The CDR3 is made up of 15 amino acids. The V gene's germline CDR1 is SGHAT and CDR2 FQNNGV. Trimming pared 5 bases from V and 0 bases from J, leaving 12 bases between.